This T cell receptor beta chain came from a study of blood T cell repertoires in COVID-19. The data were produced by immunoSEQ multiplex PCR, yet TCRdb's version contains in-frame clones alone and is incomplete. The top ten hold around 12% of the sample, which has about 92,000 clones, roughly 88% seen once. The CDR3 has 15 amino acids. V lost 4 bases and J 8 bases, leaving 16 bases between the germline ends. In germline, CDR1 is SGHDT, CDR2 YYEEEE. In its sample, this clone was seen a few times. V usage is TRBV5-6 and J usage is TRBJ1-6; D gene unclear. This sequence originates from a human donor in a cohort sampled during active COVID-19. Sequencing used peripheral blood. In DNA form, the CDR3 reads TGTGCCAGCAGCCGCAGGTTGACGGTGGATTCACCCCTCCACTTT. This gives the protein CASSRRLTVDSPLHF.